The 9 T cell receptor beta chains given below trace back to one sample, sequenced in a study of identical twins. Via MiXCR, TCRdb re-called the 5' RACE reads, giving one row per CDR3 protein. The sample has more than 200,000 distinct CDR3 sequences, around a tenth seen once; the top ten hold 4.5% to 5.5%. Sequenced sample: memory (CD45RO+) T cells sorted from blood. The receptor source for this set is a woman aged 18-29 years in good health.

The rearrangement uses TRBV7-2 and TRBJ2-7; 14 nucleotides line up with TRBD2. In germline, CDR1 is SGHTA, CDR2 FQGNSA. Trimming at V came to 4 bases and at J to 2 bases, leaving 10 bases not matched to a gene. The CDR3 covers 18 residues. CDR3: CASSSRAGTSGRTYEQYF. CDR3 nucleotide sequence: TGTGCCAGCAGCTCTAGGGCCGGGACTAGCGGGAGAACCTACGAGCAGTACTTC.

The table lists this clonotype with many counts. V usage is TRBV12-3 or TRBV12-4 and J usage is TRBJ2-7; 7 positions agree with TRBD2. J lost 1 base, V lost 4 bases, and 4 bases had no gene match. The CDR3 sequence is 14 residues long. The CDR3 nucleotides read TGTGCCAGCAGTTCGACTAGCAGGTCCTACGAGCAGTACTTC. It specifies CASSSTSRSYEQYF.

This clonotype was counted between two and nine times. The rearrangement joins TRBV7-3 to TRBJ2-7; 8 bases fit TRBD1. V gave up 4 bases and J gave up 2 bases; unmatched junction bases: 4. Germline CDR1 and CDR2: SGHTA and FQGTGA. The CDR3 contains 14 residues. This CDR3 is CASSYTGQAYEQYF. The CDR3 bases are TGTGCCAGCAGCTACACGGGACAGGCCTACGAGCAGTACTTC.

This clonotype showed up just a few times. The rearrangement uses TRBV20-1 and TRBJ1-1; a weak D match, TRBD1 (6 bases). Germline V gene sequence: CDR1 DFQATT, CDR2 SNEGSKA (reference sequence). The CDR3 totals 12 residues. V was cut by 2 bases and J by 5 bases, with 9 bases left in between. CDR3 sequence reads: CSARFQGTEAFF. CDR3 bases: TGCAGTGCTAGATTTCAGGGGACTGAAGCTTTCTTT.

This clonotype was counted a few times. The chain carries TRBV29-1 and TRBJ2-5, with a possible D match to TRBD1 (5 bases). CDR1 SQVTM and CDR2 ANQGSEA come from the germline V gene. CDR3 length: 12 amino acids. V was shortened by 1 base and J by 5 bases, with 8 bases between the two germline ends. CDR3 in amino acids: CSVEASGETQYF. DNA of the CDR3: TGCAGCGTTGAAGCTTCAGGGGAGACCCAGTACTTC.

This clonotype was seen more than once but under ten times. Here the CDR3 DNA reads TGTGCCAGCAGGACTAGCGGGAGTAAAAACATTCAGTACTTC. Translated, it gives CASRTSGSKNIQYF. V gene TRBV27 combines with J gene TRBJ2-4; 12 positions agree with TRBD2. V trimming: 6 bases; J trimming: 4 bases; junction bases outside the gene matches: 1. This CDR3 is 14 amino acids long. CDR1 and CDR2 (germline): MNHEY, SMNVEV (reference sequence).

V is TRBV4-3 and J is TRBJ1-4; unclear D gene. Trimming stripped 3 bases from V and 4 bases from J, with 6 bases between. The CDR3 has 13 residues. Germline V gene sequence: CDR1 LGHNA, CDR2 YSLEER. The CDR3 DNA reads TGCGCCAGCAGCCATGCCCATAATGAAAAACTGTTTTTT. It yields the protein CASSHAHNEKLFF.

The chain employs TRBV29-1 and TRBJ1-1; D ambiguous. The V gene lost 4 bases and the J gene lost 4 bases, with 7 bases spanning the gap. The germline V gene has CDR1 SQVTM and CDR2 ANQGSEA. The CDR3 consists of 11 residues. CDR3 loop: CSVVVVTEAFF. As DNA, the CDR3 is TGCAGCGTTGTAGTTGTCACTGAAGCTTTCTTT.

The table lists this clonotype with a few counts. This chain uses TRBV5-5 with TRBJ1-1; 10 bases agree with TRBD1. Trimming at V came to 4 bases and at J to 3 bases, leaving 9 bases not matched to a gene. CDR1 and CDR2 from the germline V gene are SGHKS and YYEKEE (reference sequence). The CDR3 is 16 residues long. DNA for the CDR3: TGTGCCAGCAGCACCGGGACAGGGGTCCAGCACACTGAAGCTTTCTTT. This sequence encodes CASSTGTGVQHTEAFF. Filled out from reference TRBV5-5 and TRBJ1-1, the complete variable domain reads DAGVTQSPTHLIKTRGQQVTLRCSPISGHKSVSWYQQVLGQGPQFIFQYYEKEERGRGNFPDRFSARQFPNYSSELNVNALLLGDSALYLCASSTGTGVQHTEAFFGQGTRLTVV.